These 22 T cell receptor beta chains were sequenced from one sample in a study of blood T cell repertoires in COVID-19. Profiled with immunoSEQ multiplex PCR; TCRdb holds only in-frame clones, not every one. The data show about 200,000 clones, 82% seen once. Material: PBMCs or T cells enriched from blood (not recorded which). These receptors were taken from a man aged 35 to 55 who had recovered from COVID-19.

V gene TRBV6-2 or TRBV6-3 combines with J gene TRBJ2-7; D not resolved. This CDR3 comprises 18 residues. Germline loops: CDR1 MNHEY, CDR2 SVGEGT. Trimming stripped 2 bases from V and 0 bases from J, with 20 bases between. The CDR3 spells CASSYDPPTYDTSYEQYF. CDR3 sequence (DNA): TGTGCCAGCAGTTACGACCCGCCGACGTACGACACCTCCTACGAGCAGTACTTC.

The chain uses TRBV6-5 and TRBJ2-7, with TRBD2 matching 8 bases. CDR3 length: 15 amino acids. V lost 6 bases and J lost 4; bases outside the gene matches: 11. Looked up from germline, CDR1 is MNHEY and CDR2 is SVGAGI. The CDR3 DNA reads TGTGCCAGCAGGGTCGGCGGGAGGAACGTTTACGAGCAGTACTTC. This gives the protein CASRVGGRNVYEQYF.

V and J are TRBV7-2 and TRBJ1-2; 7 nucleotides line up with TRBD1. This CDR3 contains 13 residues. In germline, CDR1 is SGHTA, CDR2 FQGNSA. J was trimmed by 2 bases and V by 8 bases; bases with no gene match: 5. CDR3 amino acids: CASLGQINYGYTF. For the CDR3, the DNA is TGTGCCAGCTTGGGACAGATAAACTATGGCTACACCTTC.

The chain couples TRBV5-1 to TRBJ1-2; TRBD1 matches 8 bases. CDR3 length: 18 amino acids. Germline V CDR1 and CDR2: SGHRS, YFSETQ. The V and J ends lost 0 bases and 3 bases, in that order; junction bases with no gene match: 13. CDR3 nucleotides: TGCGCCAGCAGCTTGGGGGGGACAGGCACCACGGGAGACTATGGCTACACCTTC. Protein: CASSLGGTGTTGDYGYTF. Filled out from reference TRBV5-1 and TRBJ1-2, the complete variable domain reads KAGVTQTPRYLIKTRGQQVTLSCSPISGHRSVSWYQQTPGQGLQFLFEYFSETQRNKGNFPGRFSGRQFSNSRSEMNVSTLELGDSALYLCASSLGGTGTTGDYGYTFGSGTRLTVV.

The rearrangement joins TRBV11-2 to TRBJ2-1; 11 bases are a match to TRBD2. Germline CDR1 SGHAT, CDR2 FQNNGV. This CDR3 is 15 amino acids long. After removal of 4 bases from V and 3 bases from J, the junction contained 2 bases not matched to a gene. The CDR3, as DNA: TGTGCCAGCAGCTCTGGACTAGCGGGCTACAATGAGCAGTTCTTC. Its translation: CASSSGLAGYNEQFF.

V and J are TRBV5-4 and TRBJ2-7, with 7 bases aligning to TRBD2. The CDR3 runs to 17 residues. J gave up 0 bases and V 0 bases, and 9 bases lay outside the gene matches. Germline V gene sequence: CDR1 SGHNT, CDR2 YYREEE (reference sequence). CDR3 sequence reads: CASSLDLTSESSYEQYF. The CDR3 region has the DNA TGTGCCAGCAGCTTGGACCTTACTAGCGAGAGCTCCTACGAGCAGTACTTC.

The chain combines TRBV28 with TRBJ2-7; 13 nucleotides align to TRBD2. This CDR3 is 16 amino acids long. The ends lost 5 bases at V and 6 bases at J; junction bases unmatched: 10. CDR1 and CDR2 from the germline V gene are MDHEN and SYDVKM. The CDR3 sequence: CASSTGLAGVIVEQYF. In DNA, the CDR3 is TGTGCCAGCAGTACTGGACTAGCGGGAGTAATCGTCGAGCAGTACTTC.

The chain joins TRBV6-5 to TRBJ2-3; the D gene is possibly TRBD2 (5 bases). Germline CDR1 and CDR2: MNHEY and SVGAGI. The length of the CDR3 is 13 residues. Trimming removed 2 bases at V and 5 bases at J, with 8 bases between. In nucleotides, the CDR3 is TGTGCCAGCAGTTACGGGAGCGGAGATACGCAGTATTTT. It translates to CASSYGSGDTQYF.

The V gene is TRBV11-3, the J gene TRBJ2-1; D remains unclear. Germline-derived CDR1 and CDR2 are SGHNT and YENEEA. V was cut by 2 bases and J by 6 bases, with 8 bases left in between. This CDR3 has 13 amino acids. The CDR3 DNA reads TGTGCCAGCAGCTTAAGCTTTAGCAATGAGCAGTTCTTC. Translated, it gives CASSLSFSNEQFF.

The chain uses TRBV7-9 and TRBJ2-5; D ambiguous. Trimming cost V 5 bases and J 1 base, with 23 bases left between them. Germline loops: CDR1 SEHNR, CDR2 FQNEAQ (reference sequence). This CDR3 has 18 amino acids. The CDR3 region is CASSPPLSGPELQETQYF. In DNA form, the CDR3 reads TGTGCCAGCAGCCCCCCATTAAGTGGGCCAGAGCTCCAAGAGACCCAGTACTTC. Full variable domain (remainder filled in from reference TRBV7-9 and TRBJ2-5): DTGVSQNPRHKITKRGQNVTFRCDPISEHNRLYWYRQTLGQGPEFLTYFQNEAQLEKSRLLSDRFSAERPKGSFSTLEIQRTEQGDSAMYLCASSPPLSGPELQETQYFGPGTRLLVL.

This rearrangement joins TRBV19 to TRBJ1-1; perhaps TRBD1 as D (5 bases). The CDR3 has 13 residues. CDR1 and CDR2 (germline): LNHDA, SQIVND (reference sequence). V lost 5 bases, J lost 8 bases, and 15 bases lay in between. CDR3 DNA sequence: TGTGCCAGTAGTGGCGACAGTCCGTTCGAAGCTTTCTTT. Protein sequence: CASSGDSPFEAFF.

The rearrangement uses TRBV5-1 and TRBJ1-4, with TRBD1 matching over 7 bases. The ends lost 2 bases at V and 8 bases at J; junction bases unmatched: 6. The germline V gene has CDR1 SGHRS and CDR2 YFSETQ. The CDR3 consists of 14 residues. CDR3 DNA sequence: TGCGCCAGCAGCTTAAGGCAGGGGGGCGAAAAACTGTTTTTT. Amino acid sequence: CASSLRQGGEKLFF.

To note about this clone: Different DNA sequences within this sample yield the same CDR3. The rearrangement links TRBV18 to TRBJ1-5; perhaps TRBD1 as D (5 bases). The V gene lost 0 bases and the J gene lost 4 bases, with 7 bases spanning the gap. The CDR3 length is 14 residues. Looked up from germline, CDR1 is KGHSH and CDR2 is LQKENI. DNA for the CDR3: TGTGCCAGCTCACCACCCGGGGGAAATCAGCCCCAGCATTTT. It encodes CASSPPGGNQPQHF. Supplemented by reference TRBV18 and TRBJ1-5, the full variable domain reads NAGVMQNPRHLVRRRGQEARLRCSPMKGHSHVYWYRQLPEEGLKFMVYLQKENIIDESGMPKERFSAEFPKEGPSILRIQQVVRGDSAAYFCASSPPGGNQPQHFGDGTRLSIL.

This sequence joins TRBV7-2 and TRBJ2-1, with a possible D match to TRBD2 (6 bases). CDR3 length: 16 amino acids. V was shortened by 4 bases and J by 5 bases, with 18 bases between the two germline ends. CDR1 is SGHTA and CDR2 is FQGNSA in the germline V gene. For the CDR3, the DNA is TGTGCCAGCAGCTCACGTAGGGGACTGGATAACAATGAGCAGTTCTTC. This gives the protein CASSSRRGLDNNEQFF.

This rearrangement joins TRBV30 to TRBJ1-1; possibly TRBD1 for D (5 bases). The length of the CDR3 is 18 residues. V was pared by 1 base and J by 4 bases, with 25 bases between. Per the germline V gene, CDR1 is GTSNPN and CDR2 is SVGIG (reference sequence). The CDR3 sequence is CAWSGRAEGLLWGTEAFF. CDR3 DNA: TGTGCCTGGAGTGGGAGGGCCGAGGGACTACTTTGGGGCACTGAAGCTTTCTTT.

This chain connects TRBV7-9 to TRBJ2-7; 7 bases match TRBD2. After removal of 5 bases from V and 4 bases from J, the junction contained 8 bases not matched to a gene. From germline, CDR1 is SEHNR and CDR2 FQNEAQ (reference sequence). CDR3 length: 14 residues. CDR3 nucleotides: TGTGCCAGCAGCGTCTCTCTAGCGGCTTACGAGCAGTACGTC. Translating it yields CASSVSLAAYEQYV.

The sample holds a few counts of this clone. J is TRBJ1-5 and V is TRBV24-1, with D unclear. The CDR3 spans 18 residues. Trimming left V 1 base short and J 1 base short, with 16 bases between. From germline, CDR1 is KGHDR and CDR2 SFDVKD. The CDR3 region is CATSDLEHRGLSNQPQHF. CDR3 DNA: TGTGCCACCAGTGATTTAGAACACCGAGGGTTAAGCAATCAGCCCCAGCATTTT.

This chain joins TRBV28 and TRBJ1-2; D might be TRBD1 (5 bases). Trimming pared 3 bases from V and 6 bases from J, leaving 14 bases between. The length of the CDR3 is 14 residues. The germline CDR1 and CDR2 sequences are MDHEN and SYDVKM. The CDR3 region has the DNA TGTGCCAGCAGTTTGGGATTAGCAGGGCATGGCTACACCTTC. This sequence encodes CASSLGLAGHGYTF.

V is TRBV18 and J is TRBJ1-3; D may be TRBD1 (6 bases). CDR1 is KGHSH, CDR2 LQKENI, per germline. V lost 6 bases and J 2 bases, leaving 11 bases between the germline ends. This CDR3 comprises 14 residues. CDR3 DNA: TGTGCCAGCTCTCCGAACAGGGCTGGAAACACCATATATTTT. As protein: CASSPNRAGNTIYF.

The CDR3 DNA reads TGCAGCGTTGAAGGGGACAGTATCTCTGGGGCCAACGTCCTGACTTTC. This encodes CSVEGDSISGANVLTF. This chain uses TRBV29-1 with TRBJ2-6; the match to TRBD1 covers 7 bases. Germline V CDR1 and CDR2: SQVTM, ANQGSEA. Trimming removed 1 base from V and 0 bases from J; junction bases left unmatched: 3. CDR3 size: 16 residues.

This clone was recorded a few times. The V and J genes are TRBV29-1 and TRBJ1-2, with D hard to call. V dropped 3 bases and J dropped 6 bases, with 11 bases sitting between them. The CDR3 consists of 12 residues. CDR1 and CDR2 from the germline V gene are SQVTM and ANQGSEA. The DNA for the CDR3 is TGCAGCGTTGAGAGGGTAATGGATGGCTACACCTTC. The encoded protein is CSVERVMDGYTF.

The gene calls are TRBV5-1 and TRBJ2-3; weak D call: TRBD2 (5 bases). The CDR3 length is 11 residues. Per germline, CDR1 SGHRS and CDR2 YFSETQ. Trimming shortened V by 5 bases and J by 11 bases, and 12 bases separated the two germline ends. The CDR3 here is CASSTGNRQYF. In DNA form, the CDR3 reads TGCGCCAGCAGTACCGGGAATAGGCAGTATTTT. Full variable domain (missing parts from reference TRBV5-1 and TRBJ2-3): KAGVTQTPRYLIKTRGQQVTLSCSPISGHRSVSWYQQTPGQGLQFLFEYFSETQRNKGNFPGRFSGRQFSNSRSEMNVSTLELGDSALYLCASSTGNRQYFGPGTRLTVL.